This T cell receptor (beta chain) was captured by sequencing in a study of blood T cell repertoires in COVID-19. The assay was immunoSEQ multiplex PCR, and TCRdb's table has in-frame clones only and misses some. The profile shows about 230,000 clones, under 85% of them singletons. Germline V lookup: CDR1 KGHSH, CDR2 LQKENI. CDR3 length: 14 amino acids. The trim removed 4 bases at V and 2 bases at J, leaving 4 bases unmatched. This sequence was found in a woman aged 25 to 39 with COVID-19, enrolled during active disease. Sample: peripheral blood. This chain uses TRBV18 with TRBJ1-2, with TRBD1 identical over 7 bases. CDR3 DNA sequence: TGTGCCAGCTCACTAAACAGGGGAAACTATGGCTACACCTTC. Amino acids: CASSLNRGNYGYTF.